The 8 T cell receptor beta chains below come from one sample, sequenced in a study of blood T cell repertoires in COVID-19 (dated by TCRdb to about 2020). The library was prepared using the immunoSEQ multiplex PCR assay. Not all clones reach the TCRdb copy of this immuneACCESS table, which keeps in-frame sequences only. Checked studies attribute under half of the gap to unresolved V genes and leave the rest unexplained. This sample gives 150,000 to 200,000 clones in total; approximately 80% of them show up just once. Roughly 5.2% of the sample is in the top ten clones. Sequencing used PBMCs or T cells enriched from blood (not recorded which). The receptors were gathered from a woman aged 55 to 70 with acute COVID-19.

Of note for this clone: The same CDR3 also results from other DNA sequences found in this sample. The chain joins TRBV27 to TRBJ1-1; D remains unclear. CDR1 MNHEY and CDR2 SMNVEV come from the germline V gene (reference sequence). The V and J ends lost 0 bases and 1 base respectively, with 3 bases between them. The CDR3 is 13 amino acids. CDR3 nucleotides: TGTGCCAGCAGTTTATCGAGGAACACTGAAGCTTTCTTT. This codes for CASSLSRNTEAFF.

This chain connects TRBV20-1 to TRBJ1-1; D is ambiguous. Germline V lookup: CDR1 DFQATT, CDR2 SNEGSKA (reference sequence). Trimming took off 3 bases at V and 1 base at J, with 12 bases between the two ends. The CDR3 runs 14 residues. As DNA, the CDR3 is TGCAGTGCTAGTTATCCCTCCCGGAACACTGAAGCTTTCTTT. Residues: CSASYPSRNTEAFF.

In nucleotides, the CDR3 is TGTGCCAGCAGCCAGGGCCAAGGGGGCTCCTACAATGAGCAGTTCTTC. Its protein product is CASSQGQGGSYNEQFF. V is TRBV5-6 and J is TRBJ2-1, with a weak D call TRBD1 (6 bases). V shed 4 bases and J shed 0 bases, with 14 bases lying between them. The CDR3 loop spans 16 amino acids. CDR1 is SGHDT and CDR2 is YYEEEE in the germline V gene.

The chain is built from TRBV28 and TRBJ1-4, with D hard to call. This CDR3 is built from 16 residues. Germline V gene lookup returns CDR1 MDHEN and CDR2 SYDVKM. With 3 bases removed from V and 8 bases from J, the gap between germline ends came to 19 bases. The CDR3 sequence: CASSFVPAGDREKLFF. In DNA form, the CDR3 reads TGTGCCAGCAGTTTTGTACCAGCCGGAGATAGAGAAAAACTGTTTTTT.

In DNA form, the CDR3 reads TGCGCCAGCAGCCAACGGGGACAGGGCCACTATGGCTACACCTTC. As protein: CASSQRGQGHYGYTF. This rearrangement joins TRBV4-3 to TRBJ1-2; 9 bases agree with TRBD1. CDR1 LGHNA and CDR2 YSLEER come from the germline V gene. Unmatched junction bases numbered 4, after V lost 2 bases and J lost 3 bases. This CDR3 comprises 15 residues.

The chain is built from TRBV28 and TRBJ1-1; D is ambiguous. Trimming removed 6 bases from V and 1 base from J, with 6 bases in between. CDR1 MDHEN and CDR2 SYDVKM come from the germline V gene. CDR3 length: 12 residues. In DNA form, the CDR3 reads TGTGCCAGCAGGGAGAGGAACACTGAAGCTTTCTTT. As protein: CASRERNTEAFF.

The rearrangement joins TRBV19 to TRBJ1-2; no clear D gene. The CDR3 sequence is 11 residues long. V was shortened by 10 bases and J by 4 bases, with 10 bases between the two germline ends. Per germline, CDR1 LNHDA and CDR2 SQIVND (reference sequence). CDR3 loop: CATEDTYGYTF. For the CDR3, the DNA is TGTGCCACCGAGGATACCTATGGCTACACCTTC.

This sequence joins TRBV28 and TRBJ2-4, with TRBD1 matching over 9 bases. Germline lookup yields CDR1 MDHEN and CDR2 SYDVKM. The CDR3 is made up of 14 amino acids. J was trimmed by 8 bases and V by 5 bases; bases with no gene match: 7. CDR3 sequence (DNA): TGTGCCAGCAGTCCGGGGACAGGGCGGGACATTCAGTACTTC. It codes for CASSPGTGRDIQYF.